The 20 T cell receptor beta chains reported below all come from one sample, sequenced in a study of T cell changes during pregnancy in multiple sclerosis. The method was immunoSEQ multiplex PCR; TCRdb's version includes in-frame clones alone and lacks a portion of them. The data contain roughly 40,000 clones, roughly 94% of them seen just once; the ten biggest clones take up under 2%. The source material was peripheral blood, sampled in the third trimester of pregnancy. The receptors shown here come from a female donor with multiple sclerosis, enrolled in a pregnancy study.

For the CDR3, the DNA is TGTGCCAGCAGCCTTAGCGGGAGTGACGAGCAGTACTTC. As protein: CASSLSGSDEQYF. V gene TRBV9 combines with J gene TRBJ2-7, with TRBD2 matching over 9 bases. Trimming took 4 bases from V and 5 from J; bases not matched to a gene: 4. Germline CDR1 and CDR2: SGDLS and YYNGEE. The CDR3 contains 13 residues.

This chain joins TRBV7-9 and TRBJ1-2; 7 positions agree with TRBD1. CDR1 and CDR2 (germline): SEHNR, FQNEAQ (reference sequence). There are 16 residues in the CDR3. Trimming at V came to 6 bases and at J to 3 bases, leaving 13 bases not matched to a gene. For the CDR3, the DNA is TGTGCCAGCAGTCCTGCCGGCCTTGGGACAGACTATGGCTACACCTTC. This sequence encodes CASSPAGLGTDYGYTF. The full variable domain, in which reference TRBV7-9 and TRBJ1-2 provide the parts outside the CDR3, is DTGVSQNPRHKITKRGQNVTFRCDPISEHNRLYWYRQTLGQGPEFLTYFQNEAQLEKSRLLSDRFSAERPKGSFSTLEIQRTEQGDSAMYLCASSPAGLGTDYGYTFGSGTRLTVV.

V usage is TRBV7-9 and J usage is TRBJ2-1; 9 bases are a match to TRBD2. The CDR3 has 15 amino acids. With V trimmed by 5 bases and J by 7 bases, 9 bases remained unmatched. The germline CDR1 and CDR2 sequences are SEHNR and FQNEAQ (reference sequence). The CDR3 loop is CASSLGLAGRNEQFF. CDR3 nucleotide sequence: TGTGCCAGCAGCCTGGGGCTAGCGGGGAGGAATGAGCAGTTCTTC.

The CDR3 spells CASSLPSRTDTQYF. The CDR3 DNA reads as TGTGCCAGCAGTTTGCCCTCGAGGACAGATACGCAGTATTTT. J is TRBJ2-3 and V is TRBV28; D remains unclear. V lost 3 bases and J lost 3, with 10 bases in between. This CDR3 is built from 14 residues. Germline loops: CDR1 MDHEN, CDR2 SYDVKM. The variable domain in full, completed from reference TRBV28 and TRBJ2-3, reads DVKVTQSSRYLVKRTGEKVFLECVQDMDHENMFWYRQDPGLGLRLIYFSYDVKMKEKGDIPEGYSVSREKKERFSLILESASTNQTSMYLCASSLPSRTDTQYFGPGTRLTVL.

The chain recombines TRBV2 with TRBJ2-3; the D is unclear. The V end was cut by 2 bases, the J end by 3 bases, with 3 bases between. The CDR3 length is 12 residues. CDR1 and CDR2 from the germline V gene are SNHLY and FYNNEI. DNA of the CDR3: TGTGCCAGCAGTGAAATAACAGATACGCAGTATTTT. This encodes CASSEITDTQYF.

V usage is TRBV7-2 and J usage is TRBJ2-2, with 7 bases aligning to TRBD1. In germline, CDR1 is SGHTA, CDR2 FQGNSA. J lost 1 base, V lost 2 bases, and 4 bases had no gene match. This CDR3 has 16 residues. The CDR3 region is CASSLYQGVNTGELFF. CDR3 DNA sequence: TGTGCCAGCAGCTTATACCAGGGGGTGAACACCGGGGAGCTGTTTTTT.

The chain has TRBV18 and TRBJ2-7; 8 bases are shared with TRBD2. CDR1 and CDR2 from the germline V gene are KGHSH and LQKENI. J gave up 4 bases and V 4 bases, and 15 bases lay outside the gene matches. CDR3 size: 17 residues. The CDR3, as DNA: TGTGCCAGCTCACAAGGGACTAGTGGGTCATACTTATACGAGCAGTACTTC. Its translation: CASSQGTSGSYLYEQYF.

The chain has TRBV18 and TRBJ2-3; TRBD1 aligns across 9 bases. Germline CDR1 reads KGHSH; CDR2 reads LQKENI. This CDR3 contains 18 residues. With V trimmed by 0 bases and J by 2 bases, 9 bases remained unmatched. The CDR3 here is CASSPPGQGPGVTDTQYF. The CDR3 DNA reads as TGTGCCAGCTCACCACCGGGACAGGGTCCGGGAGTCACAGATACGCAGTATTTT.

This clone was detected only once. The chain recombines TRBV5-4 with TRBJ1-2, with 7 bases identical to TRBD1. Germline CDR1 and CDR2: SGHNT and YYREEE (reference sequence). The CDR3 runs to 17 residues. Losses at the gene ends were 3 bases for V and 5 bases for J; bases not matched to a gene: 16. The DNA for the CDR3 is TGTGCCAGCAGCTCCTCCGGAGGGTGGGACAGACGATATGGCTACACCTTC. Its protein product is CASSSSGGWDRRYGYTF. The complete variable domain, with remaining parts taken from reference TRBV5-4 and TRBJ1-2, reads ETGVTQSPTHLIKTRGQQVTLRCSSQSGHNTVSWYQQALGQGPQFIFQYYREEENGRGNFPPRFSGLQFPNYSSELNVNALELDDSALYLCASSSSGGWDRRYGYTFGSGTRLTVV.

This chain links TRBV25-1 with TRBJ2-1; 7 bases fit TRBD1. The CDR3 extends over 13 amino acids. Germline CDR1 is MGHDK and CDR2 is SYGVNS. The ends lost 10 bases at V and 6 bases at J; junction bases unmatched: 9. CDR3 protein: CATRRPGGNEQFF. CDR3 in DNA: TGTGCCACACGCCGCCCAGGGGGCAATGAGCAGTTCTTC.

This CDR3 is CASRLTGGYGYTF. CDR3 nucleotide sequence: TGTGCCAGCAGACTCACGGGGGGATATGGCTACACCTTC. The chain carries TRBV6-5 and TRBJ1-2, with D perhaps TRBD1 (5 bases). CDR1 and CDR2 (germline): MNHEY, SVGAGI. V dropped 6 bases and J dropped 5 bases, with 13 bases sitting between them. The length of the CDR3 is 13 residues.

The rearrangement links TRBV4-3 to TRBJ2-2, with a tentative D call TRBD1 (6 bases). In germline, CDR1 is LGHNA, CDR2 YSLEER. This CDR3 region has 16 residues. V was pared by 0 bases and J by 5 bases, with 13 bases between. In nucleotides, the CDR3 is TGCGCCAGCAGCCAAGATCCCGACAGGACAACCGGGGAGCTGTTTTTT. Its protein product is CASSQDPDRTTGELFF.

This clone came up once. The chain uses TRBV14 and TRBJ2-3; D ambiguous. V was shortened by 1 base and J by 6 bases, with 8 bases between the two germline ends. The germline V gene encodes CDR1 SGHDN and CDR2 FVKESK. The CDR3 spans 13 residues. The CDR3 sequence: CASSQAPGDTQYF. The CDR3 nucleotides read TGTGCCAGCAGCCAAGCCCCCGGGGATACGCAGTATTTT.

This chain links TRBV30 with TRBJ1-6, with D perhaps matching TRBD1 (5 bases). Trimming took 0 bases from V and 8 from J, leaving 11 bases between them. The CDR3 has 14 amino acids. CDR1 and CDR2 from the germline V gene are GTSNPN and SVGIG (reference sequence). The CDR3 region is CAWSVRTGDSPLHF. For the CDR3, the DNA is TGTGCCTGGAGTGTACGGACGGGGGATTCACCCCTCCACTTT.

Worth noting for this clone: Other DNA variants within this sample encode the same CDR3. In DNA, the CDR3 is TGTGCCAGTAGCGGGTCTACCGGGGGCACCGGGGAGCTGTTTTTT. It codes for CASSGSTGGTGELFF. J is TRBJ2-2 and V is TRBV19, with a possible D match to TRBD2 (6 bases). The CDR3 runs to 15 residues. V lost 6 bases, J lost 4 bases, and 15 bases lay in between. Germline V gene lookup returns CDR1 LNHDA and CDR2 SQIVND (reference sequence).

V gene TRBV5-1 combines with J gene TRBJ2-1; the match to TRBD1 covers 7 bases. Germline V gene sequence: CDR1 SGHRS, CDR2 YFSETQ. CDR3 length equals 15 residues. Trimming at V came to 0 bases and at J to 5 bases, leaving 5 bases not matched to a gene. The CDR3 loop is CASSLGGTANNEQFF. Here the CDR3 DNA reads TGCGCCAGCAGCTTGGGTGGGACAGCTAACAATGAGCAGTTCTTC.

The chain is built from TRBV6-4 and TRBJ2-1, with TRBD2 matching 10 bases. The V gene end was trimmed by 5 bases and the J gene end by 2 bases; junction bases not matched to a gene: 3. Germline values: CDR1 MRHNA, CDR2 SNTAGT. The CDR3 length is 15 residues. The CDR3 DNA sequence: TGTGCCAGCAGTTTAGCGGGGGGCCCCTACAATGAGCAGTTCTTC. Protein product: CASSLAGGPYNEQFF.

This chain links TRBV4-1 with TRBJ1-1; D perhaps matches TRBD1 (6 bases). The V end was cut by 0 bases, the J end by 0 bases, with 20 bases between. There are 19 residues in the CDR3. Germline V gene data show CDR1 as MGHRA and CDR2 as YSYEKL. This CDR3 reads CASSQDWGGQGRVNTEAFF. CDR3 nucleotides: TGCGCCAGCAGCCAAGATTGGGGGGGACAAGGTAGGGTGAACACTGAAGCTTTCTTT.

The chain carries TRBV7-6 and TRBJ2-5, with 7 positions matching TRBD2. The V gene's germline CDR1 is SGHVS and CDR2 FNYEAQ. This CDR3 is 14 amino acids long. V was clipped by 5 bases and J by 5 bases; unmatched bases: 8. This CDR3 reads CASSRDYGAETQYF. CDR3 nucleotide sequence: TGTGCCAGCAGCCGGGACTATGGCGCGGAGACCCAGTACTTC. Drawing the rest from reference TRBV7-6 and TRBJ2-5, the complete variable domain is GAGVSQSPRYKVTKRGQDVALRCDPISGHVSLYWYRQALGQGPEFLTYFNYEAQQDKSGLPNDRFSAERPEGSISTLTIQRTEQRDSAMYRCASSRDYGAETQYFGPGTRLLVL.

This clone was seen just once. This chain's CDR3 is CASSKVSRDVDEQYF. The CDR3 region has the DNA TGTGCCAGCAGCAAAGTATCCCGGGATGTGGACGAGCAGTACTTC. The chain employs TRBV21-1 and TRBJ2-7; the table gives TRBD2 as D, unverified against the DNA. TRBV21-1 is classified as a pseudogene. CDR3 length: 15 residues.